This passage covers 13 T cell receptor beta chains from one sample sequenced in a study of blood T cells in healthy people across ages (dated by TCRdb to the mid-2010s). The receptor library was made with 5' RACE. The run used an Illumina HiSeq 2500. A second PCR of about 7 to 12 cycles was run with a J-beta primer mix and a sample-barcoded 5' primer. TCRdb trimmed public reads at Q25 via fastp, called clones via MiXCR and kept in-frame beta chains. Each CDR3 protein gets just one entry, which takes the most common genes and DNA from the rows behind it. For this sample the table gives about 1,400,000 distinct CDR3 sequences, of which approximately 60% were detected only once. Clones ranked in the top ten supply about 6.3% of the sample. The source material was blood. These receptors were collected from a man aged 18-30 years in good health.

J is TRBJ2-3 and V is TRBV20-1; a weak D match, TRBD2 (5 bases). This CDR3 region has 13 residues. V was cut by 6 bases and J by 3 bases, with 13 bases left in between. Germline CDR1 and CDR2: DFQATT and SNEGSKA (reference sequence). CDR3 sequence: CSAGRTETDTQYF. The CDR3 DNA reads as TGCAGTGCCGGCAGGACTGAAACAGATACGCAGTATTTT.

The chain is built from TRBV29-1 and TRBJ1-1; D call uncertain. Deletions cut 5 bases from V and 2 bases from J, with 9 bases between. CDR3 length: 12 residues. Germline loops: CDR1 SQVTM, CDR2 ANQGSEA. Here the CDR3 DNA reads TGCAGCGTTTACCAGACTAACACTGAAGCTTTCTTT. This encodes CSVYQTNTEAFF. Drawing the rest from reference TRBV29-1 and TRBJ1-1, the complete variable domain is SAVISQKPSRDICQRGTSLTIQCQVDSQVTMMFWYRQQPGQSLTLIATANQGSEATYESGFVIDKFPISRPNLTFSTLTVSNMSPEDSSIYLCSVYQTNTEAFFGQGTRLTVV.

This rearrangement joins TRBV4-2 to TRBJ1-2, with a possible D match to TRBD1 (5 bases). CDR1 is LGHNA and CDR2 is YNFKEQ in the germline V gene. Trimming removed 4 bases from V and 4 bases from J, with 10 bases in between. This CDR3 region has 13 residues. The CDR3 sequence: CASSPDKGYGYTF. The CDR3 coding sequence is TGTGCCAGCAGCCCGGACAAAGGCTATGGCTACACCTTC.

The CDR3 DNA sequence: TGTGCCAGCAGAAACGGGCTAAGAGGGTTGGAAGCTTTCTTT. Protein: CASRNGLRGLEAFF. The V gene is TRBV2, the J gene TRBJ1-1, with unresolved D. Per the germline V gene, CDR1 is SNHLY and CDR2 is FYNNEI. The CDR3 totals 14 residues. The germline V and J ends were trimmed by 6 bases and 8 bases, with 19 bases remaining between them.

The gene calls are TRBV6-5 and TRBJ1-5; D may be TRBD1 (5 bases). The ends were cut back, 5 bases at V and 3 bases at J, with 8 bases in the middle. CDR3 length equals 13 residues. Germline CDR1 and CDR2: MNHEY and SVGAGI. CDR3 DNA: TGTGCCAGCAGTGGGGACCTCAATCAGCCCCAGCATTTT. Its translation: CASSGDLNQPQHF.

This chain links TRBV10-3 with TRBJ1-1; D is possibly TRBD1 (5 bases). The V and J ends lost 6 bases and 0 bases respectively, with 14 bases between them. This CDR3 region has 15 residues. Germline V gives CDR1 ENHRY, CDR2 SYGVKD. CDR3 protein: CAIRGDGEMNTEAFF. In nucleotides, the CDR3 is TGTGCCATCAGGGGGGACGGTGAAATGAACACTGAAGCTTTCTTT.

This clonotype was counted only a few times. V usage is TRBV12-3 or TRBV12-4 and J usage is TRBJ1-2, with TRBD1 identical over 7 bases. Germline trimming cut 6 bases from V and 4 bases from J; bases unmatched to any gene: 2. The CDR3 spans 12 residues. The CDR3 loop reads CASRQGIYGYTF. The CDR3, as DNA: TGTGCCAGCAGACAGGGGATCTATGGCTACACCTTC.

CDR3 in amino acids: CSARMAGKTPQHF. For the CDR3, the DNA is TGCAGTGCTAGGATGGCGGGTAAGACGCCCCAGCATTTT. The chain uses TRBV20-1 and TRBJ1-5; D gene unclear. Germline V gene sequence: CDR1 DFQATT, CDR2 SNEGSKA (reference sequence). This CDR3 has 13 amino acids. V shed 3 bases and J shed 9 bases, with 15 bases lying between them.

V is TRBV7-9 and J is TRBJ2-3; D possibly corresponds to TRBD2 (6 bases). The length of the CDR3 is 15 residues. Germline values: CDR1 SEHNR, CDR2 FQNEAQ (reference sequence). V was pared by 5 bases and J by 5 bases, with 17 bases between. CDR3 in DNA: TGTGCCAGCAGCCCCCCCGGCCTGGGGGGAGATACGCAGTATTTT. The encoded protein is CASSPPGLGGDTQYF.

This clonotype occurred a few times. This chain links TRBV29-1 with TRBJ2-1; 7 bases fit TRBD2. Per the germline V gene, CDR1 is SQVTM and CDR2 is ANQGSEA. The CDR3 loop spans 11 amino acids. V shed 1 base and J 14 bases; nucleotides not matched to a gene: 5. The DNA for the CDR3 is TGCAGCGTTGAAGCCGGGACTAAGAAGTTCTTC. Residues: CSVEAGTKKFF.

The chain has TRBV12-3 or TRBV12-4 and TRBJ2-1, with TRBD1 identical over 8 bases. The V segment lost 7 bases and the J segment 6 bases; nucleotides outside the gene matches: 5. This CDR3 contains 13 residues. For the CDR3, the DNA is TGTGCCAGCACCCCACAGGGGGTCAATGAGCAGTTCTTC. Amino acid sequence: CASTPQGVNEQFF.

The CDR3 DNA follows: TGTGCCAGCAGCTTAAGTAAAAATTTCTACGAGCAGTACTTC. This translates into CASSLSKNFYEQYF. The chain combines TRBV12-3 or TRBV12-4 with TRBJ2-7; no definite D call. V lost 6 bases and J 3 bases, leaving 15 bases between the germline ends. The CDR3 totals 14 residues.

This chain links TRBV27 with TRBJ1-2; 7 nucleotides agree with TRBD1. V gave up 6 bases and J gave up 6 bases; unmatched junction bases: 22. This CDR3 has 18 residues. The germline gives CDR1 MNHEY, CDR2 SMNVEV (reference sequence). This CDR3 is CASRGTLIGQDLMDGYTF. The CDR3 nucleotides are TGTGCCAGCAGAGGAACTTTGATCGGACAGGACTTAATGGATGGCTACACCTTC.